What follows are 24 T cell receptor beta chains derived from one specimen sequenced in a study of blood T cell repertoires in COVID-19 (dated by TCRdb to 2018 to 2020). The library was prepared using the immunoSEQ multiplex PCR assay. TCRdb's version of the immuneACCESS table is confined to in-frame rearrangements and falls short of the full clone set. An unresolved V gene accounts for under half of the shortfall where checked; the remainder is of unknown origin. The table for this sample lists over 85,000 clones; approximately 87% of them were counted only once. Roughly 1.2% of the sample comes from the top ten. Input material: peripheral blood. These receptors originate from a human donor in a cohort sampled during active COVID-19.

Only one count was recorded for this clone. The J gene is TRBJ2-3, the V gene TRBV4-1; 11 positions agree with TRBD2. The germline CDR1 and CDR2 sequences are MGHRA and YSYEKL. V shed 3 bases and J 1 base; nucleotides not matched to a gene: 6. The CDR3 runs to 17 residues. Written as DNA, the CDR3 is TGCGCCAGCAGCCAGGGACTAGCGGCGAGGGGCACAGATACGCAGTATTTT. It is translated as CASSQGLAARGTDTQYF.

The chain combines TRBV19 with TRBJ2-6; D perhaps matches TRBD2 (5 bases). The CDR3 loop spans 16 amino acids. Germline values: CDR1 LNHDA, CDR2 SQIVND (reference sequence). V shed 1 base and J shed 0 bases, with 7 bases lying between them. CDR3 amino acids: CASSIAGDSGANVLTF. CDR3 coding DNA: TGTGCCAGTAGTATAGCCGGGGACTCTGGGGCCAACGTCCTGACTTTC.

The V call is TRBV18, the J call TRBJ2-1; the match to TRBD2 covers 9 bases. The CDR3 spans 18 residues. V was pared by 1 base and J by 5 bases, with 12 bases of the junction left unmatched. CDR1 is KGHSH, CDR2 LQKENI, per germline. CDR3 amino acids: CASSPRRNSGSFHNEQFF. CDR3 sequence (DNA): TGTGCCAGCTCACCACGGCGAAATAGCGGGAGTTTCCACAATGAGCAGTTCTTC. Filled out from reference TRBV18 and TRBJ2-1, the complete variable domain reads NAGVMQNPRHLVRRRGQEARLRCSPMKGHSHVYWYRQLPEEGLKFMVYLQKENIIDESGMPKERFSAEFPKEGPSILRIQQVVRGDSAAYFCASSPRRNSGSFHNEQFFGPGTRLTVL.

The V call is TRBV18, the J call TRBJ1-1; TRBD1 matches at 8 bases. Germline CDR1 KGHSH, CDR2 LQKENI. The CDR3 loop spans 14 amino acids. The J segment lost 5 bases and the V segment lost 4 bases, leaving 6 bases of the junction unmatched. CDR3 protein: CASSLRGLGTEAFF. In DNA, the CDR3 is TGTGCCAGCTCACTCAGGGGGCTGGGGACTGAAGCTTTCTTT.

This chain uses TRBV2 with TRBJ2-5; TRBD1 matches at 8 bases. The CDR3 extends over 15 amino acids. Germline V lookup: CDR1 SNHLY, CDR2 FYNNEI. The V and J ends lost 6 bases and 1 base, in that order; junction bases with no gene match: 7. The CDR3 coding sequence is TGTGCCAGCAGCGGGGACAGGTGGACCCAAGAGACCCAGTACTTC. Residues: CASSGDRWTQETQYF.

The gene calls are TRBV19 and TRBJ1-5; 8 bases agree with TRBD1. The V gene's germline CDR1 is LNHDA and CDR2 SQIVND (reference sequence). V was clipped by 3 bases and J by 7 bases; unmatched bases: 8. The CDR3 has 15 amino acids. For the CDR3, the DNA is TGTGCCAGTAGTATTGGGCAGGGGGCCCGACAGCCCCAGCATTTT. Protein sequence: CASSIGQGARQPQHF. Full variable domain (remainder filled in from reference TRBV19 and TRBJ1-5): DGGITQSPKYLFRKEGQNVTLSCEQNLNHDAMYWYRQDPGQGLRLIYYSQIVNDFQKGDIAEGYSVSREKKESFPLTVTSAQKNPTAFYLCASSIGQGARQPQHFGDGTRLSIL.

The V gene is TRBV5-1, the J gene TRBJ1-2, with 8 bases that match TRBD1. CDR1 is SGHRS, CDR2 YFSETQ, per germline. J gave up 12 bases and V 0 bases, and 10 bases lay outside the gene matches. CDR3 length: 14 residues. CDR3 coding DNA: TGCGCCAGCAGCTTGGAAGGGACAGGCGCCTCACACACCTTC. Translated: CASSLEGTGASHTF.

This clone was seen at least ten times. The chain employs TRBV27 and TRBJ1-1; D is undetermined. Per the germline V gene, CDR1 is MNHEY and CDR2 is SMNVEV (reference sequence). With 8 bases removed from V and 0 bases from J, the gap between germline ends came to 19 bases. This CDR3 comprises 16 residues. The CDR3 loop is CASGGQKGRMNTEAFF. The DNA for the CDR3 is TGTGCCAGCGGAGGCCAAAAAGGTCGCATGAACACTGAAGCTTTCTTT.

CDR3 sequence: CASSGQGDGYTF. CDR3 nucleotide sequence: TGTGCCAGTAGTGGACAGGGAGATGGCTACACCTTC. This chain uses TRBV19 with TRBJ1-2; 8 nucleotides line up with TRBD1. Germline CDR1 LNHDA, CDR2 SQIVND (reference sequence). CDR3 length: 12 residues. The V gene end was trimmed by 5 bases and the J gene end by 6 bases; junction bases not matched to a gene: 2. The full variable domain, completed using reference TRBV19 and TRBJ1-2, is DGGITQSPKYLFRKEGQNVTLSCEQNLNHDAMYWYRQDPGQGLRLIYYSQIVNDFQKGDIAEGYSVSREKKESFPLTVTSAQKNPTAFYLCASSGQGDGYTFGSGTRLTVV.

The rearrangement joins TRBV28 to TRBJ2-3, with TRBD2 identical over 7 bases. The CDR3 runs to 16 residues. With 8 bases clipped from V and 0 bases from J, the junction kept 11 bases outside the gene matches. Germline values: CDR1 MDHEN, CDR2 SYDVKM. CDR3 loop: CASGTAGEISTDTQYF. DNA for the CDR3: TGTGCCAGCGGAACGGCGGGAGAGATTAGCACAGATACGCAGTATTTT. Full variable domain (rest looked up from reference TRBV28 and TRBJ2-3): DVKVTQSSRYLVKRTGEKVFLECVQDMDHENMFWYRQDPGLGLRLIYFSYDVKMKEKGDIPEGYSVSREKKERFSLILESASTNQTSMYLCASGTAGEISTDTQYFGPGTRLTVL.

In the case of this clone: At one of its ends the junction is not consistent with the germline gene, which may arise from a read error. The chain links TRBV6-5 to TRBJ1-6, with 8 bases lining up with TRBD1. The CDR3 runs to 12 residues. CDR1 is MNHEY, CDR2 SVGAGI, per germline. The CDR3 region is CATGTGISALHF. CDR3 DNA: TGTGCCACCGGGACAGGCATTTCAGCCCTCCACTTT.

This chain uses TRBV19 with TRBJ1-6, with 10 bases aligning to TRBD1. CDR1 is LNHDA, CDR2 SQIVND, per germline (reference sequence). The CDR3 length is 13 residues. Unmatched junction bases numbered 0, after V lost 3 bases and J lost 10 bases. The CDR3 reads CASSMTGGSPLHF. The CDR3 region has the DNA TGTGCCAGTAGTATGACAGGGGGCTCACCCCTCCACTTT.

This clone was detected only once. The gene calls are TRBV28 and TRBJ1-6; the match to TRBD1 covers 9 bases. V dropped 6 bases and J dropped 9; count of bases not matched to a gene: 6. Germline V gene lookup returns CDR1 MDHEN and CDR2 SYDVKM. The CDR3 has 14 residues. Written as DNA, the CDR3 is TGTGCCAGCAGCAACAGGGGGCTACCTTCACCCCTCCACTTT. This sequence encodes CASSNRGLPSPLHF.

This chain links TRBV28 with TRBJ1-6; 9 bases are a match to TRBD1. Germline loops: CDR1 MDHEN, CDR2 SYDVKM. V gave up 5 bases and J gave up 2 bases; unmatched junction bases: 4. The CDR3 is 16 residues long. In nucleotides, the CDR3 is TGTGCCAGCAGTAGGGGACAGGGAACCTATAATTCACCCCTCCACTTT. It yields the protein CASSRGQGTYNSPLHF. Using reference TRBV28 and TRBJ1-6 for the parts outside the CDR3, the full variable domain is DVKVTQSSRYLVKRTGEKVFLECVQDMDHENMFWYRQDPGLGLRLIYFSYDVKMKEKGDIPEGYSVSREKKERFSLILESASTNQTSMYLCASSRGQGTYNSPLHFGNGTRLTVT.

The genes are TRBV28 and TRBJ2-4; 7 positions match TRBD1. Trimming at V came to 1 base and at J to 0 bases, leaving 3 bases not matched to a gene. There are 16 residues in the CDR3. Germline V CDR1 and CDR2: MDHEN, SYDVKM. CDR3 DNA sequence: TGTGCCAGCAGTTTATCGGGACAGCTAGCCAAAAACATTCAGTACTTC. It is translated as CASSLSGQLAKNIQYF. Drawing the rest from reference TRBV28 and TRBJ2-4, the complete variable domain is DVKVTQSSRYLVKRTGEKVFLECVQDMDHENMFWYRQDPGLGLRLIYFSYDVKMKEKGDIPEGYSVSREKKERFSLILESASTNQTSMYLCASSLSGQLAKNIQYFGAGTRLSVL.

The V gene is TRBV27, the J gene TRBJ1-5; 9 nucleotides line up with TRBD1. The CDR3 has 14 residues. With V trimmed by 5 bases and J by 7 bases, 6 bases remained unmatched. Germline V gene lookup returns CDR1 MNHEY and CDR2 SMNVEV (reference sequence). The CDR3, as DNA: TGTGCCAGCAGTCCGAGGACAGGGGACCAGCCCCAGCATTTT. Its protein is CASSPRTGDQPQHF.

This clone was seen just once. The chain employs TRBV30 and TRBJ1-1; TRBD1 aligns across 8 bases. In germline, CDR1 is GTSNPN, CDR2 SVGIG (reference sequence). V shed 5 bases, J shed 1 base, and the junction held 0 bases outside the gene matches. The CDR3 covers 12 residues. The CDR3 coding sequence is TGTGCCTGGGACAGGGGGAACACTGAAGCTTTCTTT. Translated: CAWDRGNTEAFF.

This clone appeared a single time. This chain joins TRBV5-8 and TRBJ2-1; D is uncertain. The germline gives CDR1 SGHTS, CDR2 YDEGEE. The CDR3 runs 13 residues. The V end lost 0 bases, the J end lost 7 bases, and 8 bases lay between the germline ends. CDR3 coding DNA: TGTGCCAGCAGCTTGGATTGGGCGAATGAGCAGTTCTTC. As protein: CASSLDWANEQFF.

V is TRBV18 and J is TRBJ1-4; 8 bases are shared with TRBD1. The germline CDR1 and CDR2 sequences are KGHSH and LQKENI. With 6 bases clipped from V and 8 bases from J, the junction kept 8 bases outside the gene matches. The CDR3 extends over 14 amino acids. For the CDR3, the DNA is TGTGCCAGCTCCCCAGGGGGCACTAGGGAAAAACTGTTTTTT. Translated: CASSPGGTREKLFF.

J is TRBJ1-3 and V is TRBV5-1; 8 bases fit TRBD1. V lost 4 bases and J lost 4; bases outside the gene matches: 10. Germline assignment: CDR1 SGHRS and CDR2 YFSETQ. This CDR3 is 16 amino acids long. The CDR3 is CASSPSGTGGGNTIYF. The CDR3 DNA reads TGCGCCAGCAGCCCCTCCGGGACAGGAGGGGGAAACACCATATATTTT.

The chain combines TRBV28 with TRBJ1-5, with 11 bases lining up with TRBD1. From germline, CDR1 is MDHEN and CDR2 SYDVKM. The CDR3 extends over 21 amino acids. V lost 5 bases and J lost 0; bases outside the gene matches: 18. Written as DNA, the CDR3 is TGTGCCAGCAGTCCCTCCCCCCGGGACAGGGGGTGGCAGAATAGCAATCAGCCCCAGCATTTT. Translating gives CASSPSPRDRGWQNSNQPQHF.

The count of this clone is one. The chain is built from TRBV4-2 and TRBJ2-3, with TRBD2 matching 7 bases. This CDR3 spans 15 amino acids. The V and J ends lost 2 bases and 2 bases, in that order; junction bases with no gene match: 4. CDR1 LGHNA and CDR2 YNFKEQ come from the germline V gene. The CDR3 sequence is CASSQPSGPTDTQYF. The CDR3 DNA follows: TGTGCCAGCAGCCAACCTAGCGGACCCACAGATACGCAGTATTTT.

By its share, this clone is medium-sized (0.01 to 0.1%). This chain links TRBV7-2 with TRBJ1-4, with TRBD1 matching over 8 bases. The CDR3 sequence is 15 residues long. V shed 4 bases and J 4 bases; nucleotides not matched to a gene: 5. CDR1 is SGHTA, CDR2 FQGNSA, per germline. The CDR3 DNA reads TGTGCCAGCAGCTCCAGGGGGCTTCGTAATGAAAAACTGTTTTTT. It translates to CASSSRGLRNEKLFF.

V is TRBV3-1 (or the pseudogene TRBV3-2) and J is TRBJ1-2; possibly TRBD1 for D (6 bases). The CDR3 is 16 amino acids. From germline, CDR1 is LGHDT and CDR2 YNNKEL (reference sequence). V was trimmed by 0 bases and J by 4 bases, leaving 15 bases between them. The CDR3 DNA sequence: TGTGCCAGCAGCCAAGAAAGGCTCAGGGGTGGCTATGGCTACACCTTC. Protein product: CASSQERLRGGYGYTF.